These 20 T cell receptor beta chains share one sample of origin, sequenced in a study of T cell responses to AZD1222 COVID-19 vaccine. Sequencing used immunoSEQ multiplex PCR; TCRdb keeps in-frame clones, though not all of them. The sample lists about 120,000 clones, about 91% occurring once. The sequencing here drew on peripheral blood, taken 28 days after the second AZD1222 dose. These receptors all come from an adult who received the AZD1222 COVID-19 vaccine.

The J gene is TRBJ2-7, the V gene TRBV6-5; the match to TRBD1 covers 7 bases. The CDR3 length is 13 residues. V shed 6 bases and J 4 bases; nucleotides not matched to a gene: 6. In germline, CDR1 is MNHEY, CDR2 SVGAGI. The CDR3 here is CASRSGQQYEQYF. The CDR3 DNA reads TGTGCCAGCAGGTCGGGACAGCAATACGAGCAGTACTTC.

The chain carries TRBV12-3 or TRBV12-4 and TRBJ2-5; D unresolved. This CDR3 spans 12 amino acids. V was pared by 4 bases and J by 4 bases, with 7 bases between. Written as DNA, the CDR3 is TGTGCCAGCAGTTGGGGTGGAGAGACCCAGTACTTC. Amino acid sequence: CASSWGGETQYF.

This clone was recorded only once. V and J are TRBV7-9 and TRBJ2-6; TRBD1 aligns across 10 bases. The length of the CDR3 is 17 residues. The germline gives CDR1 SEHNR, CDR2 FQNEAQ (reference sequence). V was clipped by 5 bases and J by 0 bases; unmatched bases: 4. The CDR3 region is CASSERTGGSGANVLTF. The DNA of the CDR3 is TGTGCCAGCAGCGAGCGGACAGGGGGCTCTGGGGCCAACGTCCTGACTTTC.

V and J are TRBV6-5 and TRBJ2-6; the D is unclear. The V end was cut by 0 bases, the J end by 2 bases, with 5 bases between. The CDR3 spans 15 residues. The germline gives CDR1 MNHEY, CDR2 SVGAGI. CDR3 loop: CASSYSGTGANVLTF. In DNA, the CDR3 is TGTGCCAGCAGTTACTCGGGTACTGGGGCCAACGTCCTGACTTTC.

Only one count was recorded for this clone. J is TRBJ1-4 and V is TRBV7-9; D is unclear. This CDR3 comprises 15 residues. CDR1 is SEHNR and CDR2 is FQNEAQ in the germline V gene (reference sequence). V lost 3 bases to trimming and J lost 6 bases, with 14 bases between them. The CDR3: CASSFGGRVDEKLFF. The CDR3 bases are TGTGCCAGCAGCTTCGGCGGGAGAGTTGATGAAAAACTGTTTTTT.

V gene TRBV7-9 combines with J gene TRBJ2-2; 7 positions agree with TRBD2. With V trimmed by 7 bases and J by 1 base, 9 bases remained unmatched. The CDR3 contains 16 residues. Germline-derived CDR1 and CDR2 are SEHNR and FQNEAQ (reference sequence). The CDR3 sequence: CASTLMSGVNTGELFF. In DNA, the CDR3 is TGTGCCAGCACCCTAATGAGCGGGGTGAACACCGGGGAGCTGTTTTTT.

The chain recombines TRBV2 with TRBJ1-1; no clear D. The CDR3 contains 11 residues. Trimming left V 10 bases short and J 3 bases short, with 9 bases between. Per the germline V gene, CDR1 is SNHLY and CDR2 is FYNNEI. The CDR3 sequence: CATDGYTEAFF. CDR3 DNA sequence: TGTGCCACGGACGGTTACACTGAAGCTTTCTTT.

This chain connects TRBV6-5 to TRBJ1-1; 9 nucleotides line up with TRBD1. There are 15 residues in the CDR3. Trimming at V came to 0 bases and at J to 3 bases, leaving 2 bases not matched to a gene. CDR1 and CDR2 (germline): MNHEY, SVGAGI. CDR3 loop: CASSYSRQGDTEAFF. CDR3 DNA: TGTGCCAGCAGTTACTCGAGACAGGGGGACACTGAAGCTTTCTTT.

The chain joins TRBV12-3 or TRBV12-4 to TRBJ1-5; D is undetermined. The CDR3 contains 12 residues. Trimming pared 3 bases from V and 10 bases from J, leaving 10 bases between. CDR3 nucleotides: TGTGCCAGCAGTTTTGATTCTGAACCCCAGCATTTT. Its protein is CASSFDSEPQHF.

The chain employs TRBV3-1 (or the pseudogene TRBV3-2) and TRBJ1-5; no firm D call. Trimming removed 0 bases at V and 4 bases at J, with 16 bases between. Germline values: CDR1 LGHDT, CDR2 YNNKEL (reference sequence). This CDR3 contains 17 residues. The CDR3 loop reads CASSQDLDLLRNQPQHF. The CDR3 DNA reads TGTGCCAGCAGCCAAGATCTAGACTTGCTAAGGAATCAGCCCCAGCATTTT.

The chain couples TRBV18 to TRBJ1-2; D is unclear. The length of the CDR3 is 14 residues. The V gene's germline CDR1 is KGHSH and CDR2 LQKENI. Trimming stripped 2 bases from V and 4 bases from J, with 11 bases between. CDR3 bases: TGTGCCAGCTCACCAACCGTCCAGACCTATGGCTACACCTTC. Amino acids: CASSPTVQTYGYTF.

V is TRBV5-1 and J is TRBJ2-3; 12 bases are shared with TRBD2. CDR1 and CDR2 (germline): SGHRS, YFSETQ. V lost 4 bases to trimming and J lost 4 bases; unmatched junction nucleotides: 13. The CDR3 is 18 amino acids. The CDR3, as DNA: TGCGCCAGCAGCCCCGGACCTAGCGGGGGGGCTTTATCAGATACGCAGTATTTT. Its protein product is CASSPGPSGGALSDTQYF.

The rearrangement uses TRBV6-5 and TRBJ2-3; D not certain. V dropped 0 bases and J dropped 6 bases, with 10 bases sitting between them. CDR1 is MNHEY and CDR2 is SVGAGI in the germline V gene. This CDR3 comprises 14 residues. The chain's CDR3 is CASSYSRMADTQYF. DNA for the CDR3: TGTGCCAGCAGTTACTCTCGCATGGCGGATACGCAGTATTTT.

The J gene is TRBJ1-5, the V gene TRBV19; D ambiguous. Trimming shortened V by 8 bases and J by 7 bases, and 15 bases separated the two germline ends. Germline loops: CDR1 LNHDA, CDR2 SQIVND (reference sequence). The CDR3 loop spans 13 amino acids. The CDR3 coding sequence is TGTGCCAGTGGTTCTGACGGGCGGCAGCCCCAGCATTTT. It is translated as CASGSDGRQPQHF. The full variable domain, in which reference TRBV19 and TRBJ1-5 provide the parts outside the CDR3, is DGGITQSPKYLFRKEGQNVTLSCEQNLNHDAMYWYRQDPGQGLRLIYYSQIVNDFQKGDIAEGYSVSREKKESFPLTVTSAQKNPTAFYLCASGSDGRQPQHFGDGTRLSIL.

This clone has just a few counts. The V gene is TRBV24-1, the J gene TRBJ2-2, with D possibly being TRBD1 (6 bases). CDR1 and CDR2 from the germline V gene are KGHDR and SFDVKD. V shed 5 bases and J shed 7 bases, with 10 bases lying between them. This CDR3 region has 13 residues. This chain's CDR3 is CATSGLGGGELFF. The CDR3, as DNA: TGTGCCACCAGTGGCCTAGGGGGCGGGGAGCTGTTTTTT.

This clone has just one count. The rearrangement links TRBV19 to TRBJ1-2; 8 bases are a match to TRBD1. With V trimmed by 4 bases and J by 3 bases, 10 bases remained unmatched. This CDR3 is 16 amino acids long. Per germline, CDR1 LNHDA and CDR2 SQIVND (reference sequence). DNA of the CDR3: TGTGCCAGTAGTACCTCCCACGGACAGGGCTACTATGGCTACACCTTC. Encoded protein: CASSTSHGQGYYGYTF.

V gene TRBV5-4 combines with J gene TRBJ2-2; 10 bases are shared with TRBD2. J gave up 6 bases and V 0 bases, and 2 bases lay outside the gene matches. Germline-derived CDR1 and CDR2 are SGHNT and YYREEE (reference sequence). The CDR3 extends over 15 amino acids. The CDR3 sequence: CASSLASGGAGELFF. In nucleotides, the CDR3 is TGTGCCAGCAGCTTGGCCAGCGGGGGGGCCGGGGAGCTGTTTTTT.

The chain is built from TRBV2 and TRBJ1-2; 8 positions match TRBD1. The germline gives CDR1 SNHLY, CDR2 FYNNEI. This CDR3 spans 14 amino acids. Losses at the gene ends were 11 bases for V and 6 bases for J; bases not matched to a gene: 14. The CDR3 loop is CAGALDRERNGYTF. CDR3 nucleotides: TGTGCCGGAGCTCTGGACAGGGAGAGGAATGGCTACACCTTC.

The J gene is TRBJ2-7, the V gene TRBV19, with TRBD1 matching over 8 bases. The CDR3 contains 15 residues. Germline V gives CDR1 LNHDA, CDR2 SQIVND (reference sequence). V shed 3 bases, J shed 3 bases, and the junction held 7 bases outside the gene matches. The CDR3 sequence: CASSIRQGSLYEQYF. The CDR3 coding sequence is TGTGCCAGTAGTATCCGACAGGGGTCCCTCTACGAGCAGTACTTC. The full variable domain, completed using reference TRBV19 and TRBJ2-7, is DGGITQSPKYLFRKEGQNVTLSCEQNLNHDAMYWYRQDPGQGLRLIYYSQIVNDFQKGDIAEGYSVSREKKESFPLTVTSAQKNPTAFYLCASSIRQGSLYEQYFGPGTRLTVT.

The chain couples TRBV4-2 to TRBJ2-3; no clear D gene. CDR3 length equals 12 residues. Germline assignment: CDR1 LGHNA and CDR2 YNFKEQ. The ends were cut back, 5 bases at V and 4 bases at J, with 7 bases in the middle. The CDR3 reads CASSVNPDTQYF. The CDR3 DNA is TGTGCCAGCAGCGTGAATCCAGATACGCAGTATTTT.